This T cell receptor (beta chain) was sequenced for a study of human T cells and chemical hapten exposure. Study-wide background: In the roughly 25-week study, patients were dosed weekly with diphenylcyclopropenone on the scalp throughout.

In the library, unique molecular identifiers were attached to individual cDNA molecules. TCRdb re-derived calls from the RACE reads in MiXCR, one entry per CDR3 protein. The sample includes fewer than 150,000 distinct CDR3 sequences, approximately 13% of them seen just once. CDR3 length: 15 amino acids. The germline V and J ends were trimmed by 2 bases and 7 bases, with 17 bases remaining between them. Germline V gives CDR1 MNHEY, CDR2 SVGAGI. Time point defined: pre-sensitization, week 0. Indicated treatment: therapeutic diphenylcyclopropenone sensitization with weekly scalp DPC. In every case, blood was obtained before the patch test was applied. This clonotype has more than one count but fewer than ten.

This clonotype was obtained from a young woman with alopecia areata. Some clones in this sample may be carry-over from other donors' samples. J is TRBJ2-5 and V is TRBV6-5, with D possibly being TRBD1 (6 bases). Sequencing was performed on whole blood, taken in connection with sensitization to the hapten diphenylcyclopropenone (DPC). The CDR3, as DNA: TGTGCCAGCAGTTACGACGGACAGCTTGGATGGACCCAGTACTTC. Translated: CASSYDGQLGWTQYF.